The 8 T cell receptor beta chains presented below share a single source sample, sequenced in a study of T cells after yellow fever vaccination. Via MiXCR, TCRdb re-called the 5' RACE reads, giving one row per CDR3 protein. Here the sample spans 500,000 to 650,000 distinct CDR3 sequences, about 13% being singletons. Sequencing was performed on PBMCs, taken on the day of the yellow fever booster vaccination. The receptor source for this set is a man aged 25 to 40 who received the YFV17D yellow fever vaccine.

The V and J genes are TRBV7-9 and TRBJ1-3; unclear D gene. CDR1 is SEHNR, CDR2 FQNEAQ, per germline (reference sequence). Trimming removed 2 bases from V and 0 bases from J, with 8 bases in between. The CDR3 runs to 15 residues. The CDR3 loop is CASSLTSVSGNTIYF. Here the CDR3 DNA reads TGTGCCAGCAGCTTAACGTCCGTCTCTGGAAACACCATATATTTT.

This clonotype came up many times. The J gene is TRBJ2-7, the V gene TRBV7-6, with D tentatively TRBD1 (5 bases). With 4 bases removed from V and 7 bases from J, the gap between germline ends came to 11 bases. CDR1 and CDR2 (germline): SGHVS, FNYEAQ. The CDR3 length is 12 residues. CDR3 coding DNA: TGTGCCAGCAGCTCGGAAGGGGATGAGCAGTACTTC. It translates to CASSSEGDEQYF.

This clonotype has at least ten counts. Here the CDR3 DNA reads TGCAGTGCGGACGGATCCGGGGGTCCGTACTTC. Its protein is CSADGSGGPYF. V is TRBV20-1 and J is TRBJ2-7; possibly TRBD2 for D (6 bases). This CDR3 is built from 11 residues. Trimming took off 6 bases at V and 12 bases at J, with 18 bases between the two ends. The germline V gene encodes CDR1 DFQATT and CDR2 SNEGSKA (reference sequence).

V is TRBV4-2 and J is TRBJ2-2; D is unresolved. The CDR3 consists of 13 residues. CDR1 and CDR2 (germline): LGHNA, YNFKEQ. The germline V and J ends were trimmed by 0 bases and 7 bases, with 6 bases remaining between them. DNA of the CDR3: TGTGCCAGCAGCCAAGATAGTTTCGGGGAGCTGTTTTTT. This translates into CASSQDSFGELFF.

This clonotype was observed a handful of times. CDR3: CASSFPGPGAFF. The CDR3 region has the DNA TGTGCCAGCAGCTTTCCGGGCCCGGGGGCTTTCTTT. The chain has TRBV7-9 and TRBJ1-1, with D unclear. Germline V gene data show CDR1 as SEHNR and CDR2 as FQNEAQ (reference sequence). Trimming left V 3 bases short and J 11 bases short, with 13 bases between. CDR3 length equals 12 residues.

This chain connects TRBV29-1 to TRBJ2-5; D is ambiguous. CDR1 is SQVTM, CDR2 ANQGSEA, per germline. Trimming pared 4 bases from V and 4 bases from J, leaving 13 bases between. The CDR3 covers 13 residues. The CDR3 spells CSVGPQMGETQYF. In nucleotides, the CDR3 is TGCAGCGTTGGTCCCCAAATGGGAGAGACCCAGTACTTC.

As regards this clonotype: An end of the junction differs from the germline gene, which may be a read error. The chain has TRBV7-8 and TRBJ2-5; 10 bases are shared with TRBD2. The germline V gene has CDR1 SGHVS and CDR2 FQNEAQ. The CDR3 has 15 amino acids. The CDR3 bases are TGTGCCAGCAGCCTAGCGGGAGTGCTCCAAGAGACCCAGTACTTC. Residues: CASSLAGVLQETQYF. Full variable domain (missing parts from reference TRBV7-8 and TRBJ2-5): GAGVSQSPRYKVAKRGQDVALRCDPISGHVSLFWYQQALGQGPEFLTYFQNEAQLDKSGLPSDRFFAERPEGSVSTLKIQRTQQEDSAVYLCASSLAGVLQETQYFGPGTRLLVL.

This clonotype was found a few times. This chain connects TRBV6-2 or TRBV6-3 to TRBJ2-7, with 7 bases lining up with TRBD2. Germline CDR1 MNHEY, CDR2 SVGEGT. With V trimmed by 0 bases and J by 4 bases, 12 bases remained unmatched. The CDR3 sequence is 17 residues long. This CDR3 is CASSYSSGRADLYEQYF. CDR3 coding DNA: TGTGCCAGCAGTTACTCGAGTGGGAGGGCTGATCTTTACGAGCAGTACTTC.